The TCR beta chain described here comes from a study of cytomegalovirus exposure and HLA in healthy donors (TCRdb year 2017). For context, the study as a whole: An earlier analysis of approximately 640 of the donors reported about 290 Gb of sequence data and 100 million to 140 million unique TCR beta sequences from about 200 million T cells. Approximately 300 gigabases of sequencing data and 80 million or so unique TCR sequences were included in an early release covering about 700 HLA-typed donors. Of the roughly 400 genotyped donors, 81% fell in the genetic ancestry cluster associated with self-reported Caucasian donors. The study was designed to test whether signatures of past pathogen exposure could be identified by cataloging public T cell receptors. The T cell repertoires of 666 subjects were profiled by immunosequencing and related to cytomegalovirus serostatus. Besides the first cohort of more than 650 subjects, a separate validation cohort made up of roughly 120 different subjects was used. High-throughput TCR immunosequencing, statistical association of individual TCRs with disease status, and machine learning were combined to predict cytomegalovirus infection status. A later analysis re-analyzed previously published TCR beta repertoires from 500 to 700 donors and added high-resolution HLA genotyping to study TCR occurrence patterns. The later analysis used no new phenotypic data to find candidate immune exposures, relying instead on TCR beta sequences and their occurrence across donors. To decide whether each TCR beta V gene segment behaved as functional or pseudogenic, an earlier analysis of over 500 of the donors relied on high-throughput TCR beta sequencing. Donor age, sex, ethnicity and CMV serostatus were collected together with the repertoire data. In a later genetic analysis, genome-wide SNP genotypes for about 60% of the 666 donors were used, and that subset was treated as a discovery cohort. Every discovery cohort repertoire had been produced on one sequencing platform. HLA typing included class I and class II loci at four-digit resolution. Typing coverage differed by locus: A, B, C, DRB1 and DQB1 were typed in about 629-630 donors, DQA1 in roughly 500, DPA1 in around 580, and DPB1 in around 440. Because of strong linkage in the cohort, roughly five DR-DQ haplotypes were treated as single units for association and clustering. Across 398 genotyped donors of the cohort, an average of 235,054 unique TCR beta nucleotide sequences per donor were sequenced, and 15% to 20% of those sequences were non-productive.

Results and caveats for the whole study, not just this receptor: The study gave a list of 150 to 200 TCR beta chains associated with cytomegalovirus. A later analysis found that most CMV-associated TCR beta chains appeared HLA-restricted, with HLA associations seemingly driven largely by CMV exposure. Immune exposure information for the cohort was limited to CMV serostatus. HLA typing was unavailable for some donors at each locus, so association tests used only the typed subset. The earlier analysis of about 600 of the donors excluded 15 to 20 rarely observed V segments, including chromosome 9 orphons, because counts were too low. Assigning TCR associations to individual alleles was difficult when HLA alleles, especially DR and DQ, strongly co-occurred. A later genetic analysis associated a missense DCLRE1C variant with V-gene and J-gene trimming of TCR beta chains, and an independent cohort replicated the association. In both the original and validation cohorts, the classifier was reported to diagnose cytomegalovirus status with high specificity and sensitivity. According to a later analysis, TCR association rates differed among HLA loci, with DRB1 alleles showing the most associated TCRs and HLA-C alleles showing the fewest. The cohort was sequenced for TCR beta chains only, and without alpha or paired-chain data the features that could be detected were limited. It was suggested by the authors that the approach could potentially be generalized to other disease states and immunological phenotypes. Linkage disequilibrium might explain the correlated functional status among segregating V segments, but an unknown experimental factor could not be excluded. Because the 87-base-pair reads could not distinguish some IMGT-functional V segments, including TRBV6-2 and TRBV6-3, those segments were excluded. At a false discovery rate of 0.05, a later analysis linked some 17,000 TCR beta sequences to specific HLA alleles. A later analysis reported that several top co-occurrence clusters appeared linked to parvovirus B19, influenza, CMV and Epstein-Barr virus. The sequencing pipeline was judged likely to have produced a cluster of highly shared sequence variants as a technical artifact. Sequencing depth was assumed to be roughly uniform across donors in the presence/absence analyses, though that assumption may not hold. In vitro tests confirmed that a few of the cytomegalovirus-associated TCR beta chains recognize cytomegalovirus antigens. A further reported finding was that TCR beta sequences accurately predicted the HLA-A and HLA-B alleles for most subjects in the first cohort. Most TCR sequences were observed very rarely across donors, whereas some public TCRs were present in many individuals. A later genetic analysis reported fewer N-insertions in productive TCRs among donors in an Asian-associated ancestry cluster than the roughly 650-donor mean. Compared with equally common non-associated chains, HLA-associated TCR beta chains in a later analysis were more clonally expanded and had lower generation probabilities. An earlier analysis of approximately 500 of the donors showed that most TCR beta V segments appeared in productive rearrangements either about 87% or about 30% of the time, which broadly matched IMGT annotations.

The germline V gene (reference sequence) specifies GTSNPN as CDR1 and SVGIG as CDR2. Trimming at the junction amounts to 2 bases on V and 2 bases on J, and the germline ends lie 19 bases apart. The CDR3 runs 16 amino acids, cysteine and phenylalanine included. Of all the DNA, just the CDR3 is kept, 48 bases in frame from base 1. The library was generated by the immunoSEQ multiplex PCR assay. The multiplex PCR relied on a mix of 60 forward primers for TCR Vbeta segments and 13 reverse primers for TCR Jbeta segments. The CDR3 region of rearranged TCR beta genes was amplified from genomic DNA with a multiplex PCR assay. On the Illumina HiSeq System, the amplified TCR beta libraries were sequenced as 87-base-pair reads. Concerning the study's data processing: Across the 666 repertoires, a later analysis counted 80 million or so unique TCR beta chains, roughly 11 million of which were shared by at least two donors. To remove PCR and sequencing errors, raw reads were error-corrected and collapsed into unique sequences using a nearest-neighbor algorithm that merged closely related sequences. CDR3 sequences were aligned to IMGT reference sequences to assign V, D and J gene segments. For a sequence to be retained, a match of at least six nucleotides was required to both a V gene segment and a J gene segment. A rearrangement was called productive if the CDR3 had no stop codons and remained in frame with V and J, and every other rearrangement was called non-productive. CDR3 was defined according to IMGT convention as the region running from the second conserved V-encoded cysteine to the conserved J-encoded phenylalanine. Sequences without an unambiguous match to a single V gene segment were excluded from the earlier analysis of 450 to 650 of the donors. In an earlier analysis of approximately 610 of the donors, V segments were called functional above 56.7% productive rearrangements and were called segregating when the between-donor standard deviation exceeded 5%. To diagnose cytomegalovirus status from the catalog of TCR beta chain sequences, a statistical classification framework was built. A later analysis assigned V and J genes by comparing TCR nucleotide sequences with IMGT/GENE-DB human TR gene sequences. Using the TCRdist pipeline, a later analysis assigned CDR3 sequences along with most-parsimonious VDJ recombination scenarios. In a later analysis, every TCR beta chain was defined by the combination of its CDR3 amino acid sequence and its V-gene family, and reads without a unique V-gene family were dropped. In a later analysis, fewer than 650 highly shared, low-generation-probability nucleotide sequences were removed to address suspected cross-contamination and a sequencing artifact. A later analysis calculated a clonal expansion index for each public chain from normalized within-repertoire ranks of inferred template counts. In a later analysis, generation probabilities were computed using a VDJ recombination model fitted to out-of-frame rearrangements, and the results were checked against IGoR. In a later analysis, hypergeometric tests were used to score TCR-TCR, TCR-HLA and TCR-CMV co-occurrence, with a repertoire-size bias correction applied to TCR pairs. A later analysis estimated false discovery rates by permuting HLA or CMV assignments 20 times. In a later analysis, co-occurring TCRs were grouped using DBSCAN, and TCRdist sequence similarity was added for clustering within HLA-allele-positive subsets. Co-occurrence clustering excluded repertoires with fewer than 30,000 or more than 120,000 public chains, plus five with anomalous nucleotide sharing. The immuneACCESS repertoire file appears here via TCRdb, limited to in-frame rearrangements. These files lack a portion of the clones; in checked studies, under half of the deficit traces to unresolved V genes, and the cause of the others is not known. The V and J calls and clone size were taken over from that table, and D and trimming were inferred from the DNA. This sample has fewer than 130,000 clones in its table, and approximately 86% of those were observed once. The top ten clonotypes cover 1.5% to 2% of the sample.

About this clone: Its recognized antigen is unknown. Qualities for individual bases were not recorded, and no much larger clone is one base off.

The cohort was made up of 666 healthy bone marrow donors. At the time of sampling, all cohort members were nominally healthy, though unrecorded immune exposures were likely present. The donor tested CMV seronegative and was one of the 352 seronegative cohort members. A peripheral blood sample was collected from each donor, and TCR beta sequencing was performed on peripheral blood mononuclear cells. The Qiagen DNeasy Blood Extraction Kit was used to extract genomic DNA from the blood cell samples. What was sequenced was PBMCs. Recombination joined TRBV30 with TRBJ2-7; D gene: possibly TRBD2, on 8 matching bases. This TCR derives from a man aged 40-49 years in good health and CMV-seronegative. In nucleotides, the sequence is TGTGCCTGGAGTTTCAGGGGGGCGGGACTAGCCTACGAGCAGTACTTC. This sequence encodes CAWSFRGAGLAYEQYF.